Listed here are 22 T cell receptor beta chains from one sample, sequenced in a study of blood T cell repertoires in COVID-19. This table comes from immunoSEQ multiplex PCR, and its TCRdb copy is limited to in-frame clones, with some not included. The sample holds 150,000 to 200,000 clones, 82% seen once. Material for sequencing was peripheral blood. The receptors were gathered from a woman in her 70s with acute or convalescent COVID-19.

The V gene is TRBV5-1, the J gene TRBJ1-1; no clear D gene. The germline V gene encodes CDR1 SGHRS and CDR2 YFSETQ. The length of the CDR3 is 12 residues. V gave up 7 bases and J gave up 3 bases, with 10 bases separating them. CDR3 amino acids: CASHNGDTEAFF. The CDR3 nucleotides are TGCGCCAGCCATAACGGGGACACTGAAGCTTTCTTT.

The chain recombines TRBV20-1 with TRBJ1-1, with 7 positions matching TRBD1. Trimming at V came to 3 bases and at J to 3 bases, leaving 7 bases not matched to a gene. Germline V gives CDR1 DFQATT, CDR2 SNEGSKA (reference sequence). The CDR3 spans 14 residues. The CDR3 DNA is TGCAGTGCTAGTGTAGGGGGCCGATACACTGAAGCTTTCTTT. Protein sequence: CSASVGGRYTEAFF.

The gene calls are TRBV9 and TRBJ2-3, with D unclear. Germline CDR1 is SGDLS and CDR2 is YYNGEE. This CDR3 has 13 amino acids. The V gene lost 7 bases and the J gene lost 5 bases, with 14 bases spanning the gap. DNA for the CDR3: TGTGCCAGCTCATCCCCAGCGCGAGATACGCAGTATTTT. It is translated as CASSSPARDTQYF.

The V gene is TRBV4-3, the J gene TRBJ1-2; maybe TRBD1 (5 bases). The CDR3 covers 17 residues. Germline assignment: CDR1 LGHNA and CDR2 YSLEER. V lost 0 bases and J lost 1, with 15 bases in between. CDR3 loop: CASSQDPPGGGNYGYTF. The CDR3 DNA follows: TGCGCCAGCAGCCAAGATCCCCCCGGGGGAGGTAACTATGGCTACACCTTC.

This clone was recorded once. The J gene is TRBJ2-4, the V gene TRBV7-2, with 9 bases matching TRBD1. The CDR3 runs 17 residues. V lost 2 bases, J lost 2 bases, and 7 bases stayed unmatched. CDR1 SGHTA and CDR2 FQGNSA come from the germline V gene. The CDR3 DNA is TGTGCCAGCAGCTTAAAACCGGGACAGGGCTCCAAAAACATTCAGTACTTC. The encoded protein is CASSLKPGQGSKNIQYF.

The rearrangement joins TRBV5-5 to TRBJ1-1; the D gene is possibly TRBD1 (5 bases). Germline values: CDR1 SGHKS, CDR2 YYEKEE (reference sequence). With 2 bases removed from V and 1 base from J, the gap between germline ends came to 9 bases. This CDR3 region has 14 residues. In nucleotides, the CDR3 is TGTGCCAGCAGCTTAGGCAGGGCGAACACTGAAGCTTTCTTT. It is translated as CASSLGRANTEAFF.

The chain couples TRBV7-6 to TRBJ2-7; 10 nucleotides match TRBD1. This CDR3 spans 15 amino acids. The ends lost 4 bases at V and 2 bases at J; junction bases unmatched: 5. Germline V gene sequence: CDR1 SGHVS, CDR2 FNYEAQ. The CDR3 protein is CASSSRQGAAYEQYF. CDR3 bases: TGTGCCAGCAGCTCCCGACAGGGGGCGGCCTACGAGCAGTACTTC.

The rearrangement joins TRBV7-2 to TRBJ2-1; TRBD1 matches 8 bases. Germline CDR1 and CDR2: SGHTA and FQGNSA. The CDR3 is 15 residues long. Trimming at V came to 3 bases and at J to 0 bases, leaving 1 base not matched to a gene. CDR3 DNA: TGTGCCAGCAGCTTGGGGACAGGCTCCTACAATGAGCAGTTCTTC. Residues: CASSLGTGSYNEQFF.

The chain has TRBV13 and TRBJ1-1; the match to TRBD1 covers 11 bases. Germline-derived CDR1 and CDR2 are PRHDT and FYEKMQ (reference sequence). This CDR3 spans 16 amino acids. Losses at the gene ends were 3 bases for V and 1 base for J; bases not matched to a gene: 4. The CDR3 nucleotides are TGTGCCAGCAGCTTCGGGACAGGGGGTGCGAACACTGAAGCTTTCTTT. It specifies CASSFGTGGANTEAFF.

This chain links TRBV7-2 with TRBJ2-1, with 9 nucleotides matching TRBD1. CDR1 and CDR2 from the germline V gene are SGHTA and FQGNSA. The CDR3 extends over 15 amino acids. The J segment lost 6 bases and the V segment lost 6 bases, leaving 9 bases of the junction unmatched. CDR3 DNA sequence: TGTGCCAGCAGATTCGACAGGGGGTCACTCAATGAGCAGTTCTTC. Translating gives CASRFDRGSLNEQFF.

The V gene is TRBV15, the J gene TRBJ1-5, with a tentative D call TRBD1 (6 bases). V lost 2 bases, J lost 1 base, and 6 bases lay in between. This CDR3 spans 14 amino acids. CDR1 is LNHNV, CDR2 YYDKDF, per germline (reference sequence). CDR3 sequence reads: CATSRQGSNQPQHF. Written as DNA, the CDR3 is TGTGCCACCAGCAGACAGGGGAGCAATCAGCCCCAGCATTTT.

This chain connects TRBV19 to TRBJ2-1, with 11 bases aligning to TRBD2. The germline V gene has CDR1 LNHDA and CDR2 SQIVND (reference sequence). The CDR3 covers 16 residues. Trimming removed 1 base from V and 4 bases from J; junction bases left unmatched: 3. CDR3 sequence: CASSIVRLAGYNEQFF. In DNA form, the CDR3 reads TGTGCCAGTAGTATAGTACGACTAGCGGGGTACAATGAGCAGTTCTTC. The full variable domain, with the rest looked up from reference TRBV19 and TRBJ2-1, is DGGITQSPKYLFRKEGQNVTLSCEQNLNHDAMYWYRQDPGQGLRLIYYSQIVNDFQKGDIAEGYSVSREKKESFPLTVTSAQKNPTAFYLCASSIVRLAGYNEQFFGPGTRLTVL.

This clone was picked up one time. The CDR3 nucleotides are TGTGCCAGCATGGCTCCGGGAGGGGGTCGGGCTGAAGCTTTCTTT. Amino acid sequence: CASMAPGGGRAEAFF. J is TRBJ1-1 and V is TRBV28; D is perhaps TRBD1 (6 bases). V was trimmed by 7 bases and J by 6 bases, leaving 21 bases between them. The CDR3 sequence is 15 residues long. Germline CDR1 MDHEN, CDR2 SYDVKM.

The DNA for the CDR3 is TGTGCCAGTAGTAACAGGGGTATAAGCGAGCAGTACTTC. As protein: CASSNRGISEQYF. V and J are TRBV19 and TRBJ2-7, with 7 bases identical to TRBD1. The germline V gene encodes CDR1 LNHDA and CDR2 SQIVND (reference sequence). Trimming took 4 bases from V and 6 from J; bases not matched to a gene: 6. This CDR3 contains 13 residues. The entire variable domain, with the rest obtained from reference TRBV19 and TRBJ2-7, is as follows: DGGITQSPKYLFRKEGQNVTLSCEQNLNHDAMYWYRQDPGQGLRLIYYSQIVNDFQKGDIAEGYSVSREKKESFPLTVTSAQKNPTAFYLCASSNRGISEQYFGPGTRLTVT.

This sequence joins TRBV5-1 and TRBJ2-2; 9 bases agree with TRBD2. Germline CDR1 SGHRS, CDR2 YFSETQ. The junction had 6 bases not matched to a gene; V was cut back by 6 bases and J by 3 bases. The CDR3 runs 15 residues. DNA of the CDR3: TGCGCCAGCACCTTTAGCGGGAGAGACACCGGGGAGCTGTTTTTT. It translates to CASTFSGRDTGELFF.

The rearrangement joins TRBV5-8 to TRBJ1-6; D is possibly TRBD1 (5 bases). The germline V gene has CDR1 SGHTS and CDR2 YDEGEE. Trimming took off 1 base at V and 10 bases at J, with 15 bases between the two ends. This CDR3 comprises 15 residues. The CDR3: CASSLYRGKRSPLHF. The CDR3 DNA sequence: TGTGCCAGCAGCTTGTACCGGGGGAAGCGGTCACCCCTCCACTTT.

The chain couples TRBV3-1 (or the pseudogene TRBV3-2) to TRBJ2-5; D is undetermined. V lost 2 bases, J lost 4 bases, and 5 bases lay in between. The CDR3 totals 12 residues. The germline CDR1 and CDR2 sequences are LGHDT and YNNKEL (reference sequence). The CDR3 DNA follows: TGTGCCAGCAGCCAATGCGGAGAGACCCAGTACTTC. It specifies CASSQCGETQYF.

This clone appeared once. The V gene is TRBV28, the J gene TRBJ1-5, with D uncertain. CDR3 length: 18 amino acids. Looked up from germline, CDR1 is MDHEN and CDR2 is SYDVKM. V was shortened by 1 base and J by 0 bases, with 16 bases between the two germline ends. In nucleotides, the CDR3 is TGTGCCAGCAGTTTATCTGGGCAGGTGACACTTAGCAATCAGCCCCAGCATTTT. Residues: CASSLSGQVTLSNQPQHF.

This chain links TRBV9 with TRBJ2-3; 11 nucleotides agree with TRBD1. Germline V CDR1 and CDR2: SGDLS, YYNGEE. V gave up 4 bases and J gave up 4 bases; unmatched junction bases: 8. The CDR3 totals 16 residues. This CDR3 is CASSPRTGGSADTQYF. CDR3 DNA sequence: TGTGCCAGCAGCCCACGGACAGGGGGCTCGGCAGATACGCAGTATTTT.

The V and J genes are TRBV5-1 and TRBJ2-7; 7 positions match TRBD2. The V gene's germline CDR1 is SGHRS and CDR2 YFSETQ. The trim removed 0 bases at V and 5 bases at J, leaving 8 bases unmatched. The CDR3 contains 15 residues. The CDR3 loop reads CASSLGEGVTNEQYF. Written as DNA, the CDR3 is TGCGCCAGCAGCTTGGGGGAGGGAGTAACTAACGAGCAGTACTTC. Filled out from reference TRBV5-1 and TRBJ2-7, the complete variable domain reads KAGVTQTPRYLIKTRGQQVTLSCSPISGHRSVSWYQQTPGQGLQFLFEYFSETQRNKGNFPGRFSGRQFSNSRSEMNVSTLELGDSALYLCASSLGEGVTNEQYFGPGTRLTVT.

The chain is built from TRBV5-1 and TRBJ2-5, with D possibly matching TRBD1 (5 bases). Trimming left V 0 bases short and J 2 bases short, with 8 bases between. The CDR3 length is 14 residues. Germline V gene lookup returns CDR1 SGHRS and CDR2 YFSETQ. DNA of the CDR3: TGCGCCAGCAGCTTGGGGACATCACAAGAGACCCAGTACTTC. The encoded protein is CASSLGTSQETQYF.

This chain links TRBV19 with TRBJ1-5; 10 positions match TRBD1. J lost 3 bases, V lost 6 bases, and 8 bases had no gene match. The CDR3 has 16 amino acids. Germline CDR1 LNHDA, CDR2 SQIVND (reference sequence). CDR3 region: CASRLTGGRDNQPQHF. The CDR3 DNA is TGTGCCAGTAGACTGACAGGGGGCCGGGACAATCAGCCCCAGCATTTT.